This T cell receptor beta chain was recovered during a study of chemoradiotherapy in HPV16-positive cancers. Samples were taken several times over chemoradiotherapy. Germline V CDR1 and CDR2: MNHEY, SMNVEV (reference sequence). V shed 6 bases and J shed 5 bases, with 13 bases lying between them. CDR3 size: 14 residues. Clones were read by immunoSEQ multiplex PCR, and TCRdb kept only the in-frame ones, dropping some. The sample includes about 68,000 clones, 88% of them seen just once. This chain links TRBV27 with TRBJ2-2; perhaps TRBD2 as D (6 bases). The clonotype originates from a human donor with HPV-associated anogenital cancer. Sample: blood, taken from a patient who underwent chemoradiotherapy. CDR3 DNA sequence: TGTGCCAGCAGACCTTTGGGGGGAACCGGGGAGCTGTTTTTT. Translation gives CASRPLGGTGELFF.